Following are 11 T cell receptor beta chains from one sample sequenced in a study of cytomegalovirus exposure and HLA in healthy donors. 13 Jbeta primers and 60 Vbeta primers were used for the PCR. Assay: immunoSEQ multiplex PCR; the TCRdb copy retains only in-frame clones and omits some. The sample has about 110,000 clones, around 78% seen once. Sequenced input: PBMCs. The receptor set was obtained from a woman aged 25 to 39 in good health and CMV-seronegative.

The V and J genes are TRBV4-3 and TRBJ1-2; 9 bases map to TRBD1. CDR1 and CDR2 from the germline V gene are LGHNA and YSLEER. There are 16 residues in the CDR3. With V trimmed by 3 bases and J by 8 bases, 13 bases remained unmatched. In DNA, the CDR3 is TGCGCCAGCAGCCAGACAGGGGGGACGGCCTCCGGGGGCTACACCTTC. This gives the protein CASSQTGGTASGGYTF.

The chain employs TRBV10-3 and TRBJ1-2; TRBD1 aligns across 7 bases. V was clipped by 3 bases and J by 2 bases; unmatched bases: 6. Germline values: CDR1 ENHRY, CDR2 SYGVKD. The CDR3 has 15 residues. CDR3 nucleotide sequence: TGTGCCATCAGTGATGGACAGGCCATCAACTATGGCTACACCTTC. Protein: CAISDGQAINYGYTF.

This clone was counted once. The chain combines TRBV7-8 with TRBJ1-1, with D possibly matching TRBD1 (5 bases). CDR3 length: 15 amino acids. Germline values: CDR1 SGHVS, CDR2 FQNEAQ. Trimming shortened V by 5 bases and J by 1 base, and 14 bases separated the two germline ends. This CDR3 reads CASSPRRGANTEAFF. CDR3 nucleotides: TGTGCCAGCAGCCCGAGGAGGGGTGCGAACACTGAAGCTTTCTTT.

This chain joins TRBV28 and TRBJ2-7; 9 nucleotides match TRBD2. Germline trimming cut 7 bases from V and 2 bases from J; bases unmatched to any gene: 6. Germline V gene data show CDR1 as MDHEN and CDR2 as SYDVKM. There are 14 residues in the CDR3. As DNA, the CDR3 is TGTGCCAGCACTAGGGCGGGGGGGACCTACGAGCAGTACTTC. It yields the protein CASTRAGGTYEQYF. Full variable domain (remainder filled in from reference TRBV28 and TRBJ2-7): DVKVTQSSRYLVKRTGEKVFLECVQDMDHENMFWYRQDPGLGLRLIYFSYDVKMKEKGDIPEGYSVSREKKERFSLILESASTNQTSMYLCASTRAGGTYEQYFGPGTRLTVT.

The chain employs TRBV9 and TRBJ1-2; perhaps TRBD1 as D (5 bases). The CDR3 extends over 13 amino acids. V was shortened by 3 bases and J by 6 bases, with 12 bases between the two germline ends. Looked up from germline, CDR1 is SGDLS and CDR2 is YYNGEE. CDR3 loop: CASSGSGVDGYTF. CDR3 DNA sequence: TGTGCCAGCAGCGGGTCGGGGGTGGATGGCTACACCTTC.

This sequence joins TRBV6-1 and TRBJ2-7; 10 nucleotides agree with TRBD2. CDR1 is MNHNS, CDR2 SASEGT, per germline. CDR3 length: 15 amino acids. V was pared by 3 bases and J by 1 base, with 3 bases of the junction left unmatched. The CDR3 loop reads CASSEGLASSYEQYF. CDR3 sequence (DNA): TGTGCCAGCAGTGAGGGACTAGCGTCATCCTACGAGCAGTACTTC.

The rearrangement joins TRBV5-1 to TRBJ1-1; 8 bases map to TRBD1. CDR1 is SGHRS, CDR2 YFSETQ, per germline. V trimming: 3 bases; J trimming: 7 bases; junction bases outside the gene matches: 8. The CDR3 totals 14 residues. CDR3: CASSWGTGIGEAFF. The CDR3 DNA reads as TGCGCCAGCAGCTGGGGGACAGGTATCGGTGAAGCTTTCTTT.

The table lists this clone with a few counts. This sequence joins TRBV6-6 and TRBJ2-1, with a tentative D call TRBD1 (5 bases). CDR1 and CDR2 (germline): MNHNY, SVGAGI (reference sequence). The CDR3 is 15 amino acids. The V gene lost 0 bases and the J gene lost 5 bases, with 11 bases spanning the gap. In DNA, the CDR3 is TGTGCCAGCAGTTACTCGAGGACACAGAACAATGAGCAGTTCTTC. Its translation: CASSYSRTQNNEQFF.

In nucleotides, the CDR3 is TGTGCCAGCAGTTATCGGGGTCCGGACACCGGGGAGCTGTTTTTT. This encodes CASSYRGPDTGELFF. The chain carries TRBV6-5 and TRBJ2-2, with D possibly matching TRBD2 (5 bases). Germline V lookup: CDR1 MNHEY, CDR2 SVGAGI. CDR3 length: 15 residues. Trimming pared 3 bases from V and 3 bases from J, leaving 11 bases between.

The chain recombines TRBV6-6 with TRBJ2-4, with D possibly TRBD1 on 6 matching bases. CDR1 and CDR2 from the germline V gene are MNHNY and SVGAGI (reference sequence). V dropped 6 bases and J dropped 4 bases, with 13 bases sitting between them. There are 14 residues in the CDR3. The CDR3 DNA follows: TGTGCCAGCAGCCCCTCCGGACAGAAAAACATTCAGTACTTC. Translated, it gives CASSPSGQKNIQYF.

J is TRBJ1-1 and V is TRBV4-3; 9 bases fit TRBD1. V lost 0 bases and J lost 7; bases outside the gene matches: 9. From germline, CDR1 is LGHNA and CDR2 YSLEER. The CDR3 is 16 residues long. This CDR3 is CASSQDLGTGRIEAFF. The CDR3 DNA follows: TGCGCCAGCAGCCAAGACCTAGGGACAGGGCGTATTGAAGCTTTCTTT.